This TCR beta chain was profiled in a study of blood T cell repertoires in COVID-19. Study-level information: Samples representing acute and convalescent COVID-19 were sourced from the United States, Italy and Spain. PBMCs, B-cell-depleted T cells, or T cells were the source of the cDNA or gDNA that made up the material.

TCRdb's copy holds only in-frame clones and misses some; the assay was immunoSEQ multiplex PCR. Among 200,000 to 250,000 clones listed, 89% were seen once. This clone was counted only a few times. The CDR3 has 14 amino acids. Looked up from germline, CDR1 is SQVTM and CDR2 is ANQGSEA. Unmatched junction bases numbered 6, after V lost 2 bases and J lost 3 bases. The sequence was collected from a man aged 60-69 years who had recovered from COVID-19. Source material: peripheral blood. The V and J genes are TRBV29-1 and TRBJ1-1; 7 nucleotides match TRBD1. The CDR3 reads CSVEIKGADTEAFF. In DNA, the CDR3 is TGCAGCGTTGAAATAAAGGGGGCCGACACTGAAGCTTTCTTT.